This T cell receptor beta chain stems from a study of OX40 agonist ivuxolimab in advanced cancers. About the research overall: Among those treated, three patients had partial responses, one with hepatocellular carcinoma and two with cutaneous melanoma. Study outcomes and limitations: Mean expanded clone counts were higher in CD8+ than CD4+ T cells. The CD4+ and CD8+ T cells in the blood had expanded clonally by week 6 at 0.1 to 3.0 mg/kg.

Assay used: immunoSEQ multiplex PCR; TCRdb lists only in-frame clones, some missing. The sample lists 25,000 or so clones; 88% were seen once. The junction had 5 bases not matched to a gene; V was cut back by 6 bases and J by 4 bases. The CDR3 covers 14 residues. Per germline, CDR1 ENHRY and CDR2 SYGVKD. With respect to this clone: Its target is not known.

The material sequenced was CD4+ or CD8+ T cells sorted from blood, taken in a trial of the OX40 agonist ivuxolimab. The chain is built from TRBV10-3 and TRBJ2-7, with 11 bases identical to TRBD1. The TCR sequence derives from an adult with an advanced solid tumor such as melanoma, head and neck, liver or kidney cancer. The CDR3 reads CAIRDGTGGYEQYF. CDR3 in DNA: TGTGCCATCAGGGACGGGACAGGGGGTTACGAGCAGTACTTC.